This T cell receptor (beta chain) was recovered during a study of follicular helper T cells after annual influenza vaccination. Germline CDR1 is SQVTM and CDR2 is ANQGSEA. This CDR3 spans 12 amino acids. V lost 4 bases to trimming and J lost 4 bases, with 11 bases between them. Noted time point: 2015-2016 season, pre-vaccination. Sorted blood CD4 subsets were sequenced before and after adults received seasonal inactivated influenza vaccine. No donor had influenza vaccine in the prior 6 months; all lived in the community. Sequencing was performed with immunoSEQ multiplex PCR; in TCRdb, only in-frame clones are kept and a portion is missing. Of over a thousand clones listed, about 85% are singletons.

This receptor was taken from an adult who received the influenza vaccine. Sample: CXCR5+ CD38+ circulating T follicular helper cells from blood, taken on the day of influenza vaccination. Described subset: circulating Tfh, non-naive CD4+CXCR5+PD-1+ (ICOS+CD38+ or ICOS-CD38-). V and J are TRBV29-1 and TRBJ2-7; D could derive from TRBD1 or TRBD2 (5 bases each). The CDR3 here is CSVARDGYEQYF. The CDR3 nucleotides read TGCAGCGTTGCTCGGGACGGATACGAGCAGTACTTC.